These T cell receptor beta chains were read from a single sample in a study of blood T cell repertoires in COVID-19. Assay used: immunoSEQ multiplex PCR; TCRdb lists only in-frame clones, some missing. Here the sample spans around 250,000 clones, 80% to 90% being singletons. The sample taken for sequencing was peripheral blood. The receptors were gathered from a woman aged 25 to 45 with active or convalescent COVID-19. Each CDR3 is given with its conserved first and last residue. Each record gives: CDR3 length, D gene, V gene, J gene, clone size, CDR3 protein, CDR3 DNA. The D gene is left open where the match is weak. Size tells how often a clone was seen (once, few, many) or the class of an expanded clone, and some rows leave it out.

cdr3_length: 14; d_call: -; v_call: TRBV7-2; j_call: TRBJ2-7; clone_size: -; cdr3_aa: CASSFSTGNYEQYF; cdr3_nt: TGTGCCAGCAGCTTCTCGACGGGGAACTACGAGCAGTACTTC
cdr3_length: 14; d_call: TRBD1; v_call: TRBV24-1; j_call: TRBJ2-1; clone_size: -; cdr3_aa: CATSGNRDRDEQFF; cdr3_nt: TGTGCCACCTCTGGAAATAGGGACAGGGATGAGCAGTTCTTC
cdr3_length: 14; d_call: -; v_call: TRBV19; j_call: TRBJ2-7; clone_size: once; cdr3_aa: CASSIRTDAYEQYF; cdr3_nt: TGTGCCAGTAGTATTAGGACAGACGCCTACGAGCAGTACTTC
cdr3_length: 16; d_call: -; v_call: TRBV5-5; j_call: TRBJ1-5; clone_size: -; cdr3_aa: CASSLGGGSGNQPQHF; cdr3_nt: TGTGCCAGCAGCTTGGGTGGAGGGTCAGGAAATCAGCCCCAGCATTTT
cdr3_length: 15; d_call: -; v_call: TRBV5-6; j_call: TRBJ1-4; clone_size: -; cdr3_aa: CASSLTGATNEKLFF; cdr3_nt: TGTGCCAGCAGCCTGACAGGAGCAACTAATGAAAAACTGTTTTTT
cdr3_length: 15; d_call: TRBD1; v_call: TRBV7-2; j_call: TRBJ2-7; clone_size: -; cdr3_aa: CASSLAATGDHEQYF; cdr3_nt: TGTGCCAGCAGCTTAGCCGCGACAGGGGACCACGAGCAGTACTTC
cdr3_length: 18; d_call: -; v_call: TRBV3-1/TRBV3-2; j_call: TRBJ1-6; clone_size: once; cdr3_aa: CASSQDWWAGTYNSPLHF; cdr3_nt: TGTGCCAGCAGCCAAGATTGGTGGGCAGGGACCTATAATTCACCCCTCCACTTT
cdr3_length: 16; d_call: TRBD2; v_call: TRBV4-2; j_call: TRBJ2-5; clone_size: -; cdr3_aa: CASSQDQSGGAETQYF; cdr3_nt: TGTGCCAGCAGCCAAGATCAAAGCGGGGGGGCCGAGACCCAGTACTTC
cdr3_length: 17; d_call: -; v_call: TRBV5-1; j_call: TRBJ1-1; clone_size: -; cdr3_aa: CASSLYLGDFLNTEAFF; cdr3_nt: TGCGCCAGCAGCTTGTATCTGGGGGACTTCCTGAACACTGAAGCTTTCTTT
cdr3_length: 12; d_call: -; v_call: TRBV19; j_call: TRBJ1-5; clone_size: -; cdr3_aa: CASSIADQPQHF; cdr3_nt: TGTGCCAGTAGTATAGCCGATCAGCCCCAGCATTTT
cdr3_length: 15; d_call: -; v_call: TRBV11-3; j_call: TRBJ1-4; clone_size: -; cdr3_aa: CASSYLATTNEKLFF; cdr3_nt: TGTGCCAGCAGCTACCTGGCAACAACTAATGAAAAACTGTTTTTT
cdr3_length: 16; d_call: -; v_call: TRBV7-8; j_call: TRBJ1-4; clone_size: -; cdr3_aa: CASSLAPGLSNEKLFF; cdr3_nt: TGTGCCAGCAGCTTAGCGCCGGGACTGAGTAATGAAAAACTGTTTTTT
cdr3_length: 13; d_call: TRBD1; v_call: TRBV4-3; j_call: TRBJ1-2; clone_size: -; cdr3_aa: CASSPRTGSGYTF; cdr3_nt: TGCGCCAGCAGCCCACGGACAGGGAGCGGCTACACCTTC
cdr3_length: 14; d_call: TRBD1; v_call: TRBV6-5; j_call: TRBJ1-6; clone_size: -; cdr3_aa: CASSRQGAGSPLHF; cdr3_nt: TGTGCCAGCAGTAGACAGGGGGCGGGTTCACCCCTCCACTTT
cdr3_length: 14; d_call: -; v_call: TRBV6-4; j_call: TRBJ2-7; clone_size: -; cdr3_aa: CASILRRGRREQYF; cdr3_nt: TGTGCCAGCATCCTAAGGAGGGGCAGGCGCGAGCAGTACTTC
cdr3_length: 13; d_call: TRBD1; v_call: TRBV11-2; j_call: TRBJ1-4; clone_size: once; cdr3_aa: CASSQDRGEKLFF; cdr3_nt: TGTGCCAGCAGCCAAGACAGGGGTGAAAAACTGTTTTTT
cdr3_length: 14; d_call: -; v_call: TRBV27; j_call: TRBJ1-6; clone_size: -; cdr3_aa: CASRTESWASPLHF; cdr3_nt: TGTGCCAGCAGAACAGAGTCCTGGGCTTCACCCCTCCACTTT
cdr3_length: 15; d_call: TRBD2; v_call: TRBV18; j_call: TRBJ2-1; clone_size: few; cdr3_aa: CASSRSGGAYNEQFF; cdr3_nt: TGTGCCAGCTCCCGATCGGGGGGGGCATACAATGAGCAGTTCTTC
cdr3_length: 14; d_call: TRBD2; v_call: TRBV29-1; j_call: TRBJ2-5; clone_size: -; cdr3_aa: CSVGSGSFQETQYF; cdr3_nt: TGCAGCGTCGGGAGCGGGAGCTTTCAAGAGACCCAGTACTTC
cdr3_length: 16; d_call: TRBD2; v_call: TRBV24-1; j_call: TRBJ2-3; clone_size: -; cdr3_aa: CATSEGTGLATDTQYF; cdr3_nt: TGTGCCACCAGTGAGGGGACGGGACTAGCGACAGATACGCAGTATTTT
cdr3_length: 15; d_call: TRBD1; v_call: TRBV5-1; j_call: TRBJ2-5; clone_size: -; cdr3_aa: CASSTGQGPQETQYF; cdr3_nt: TGCGCCAGCAGCACCGGACAGGGGCCACAAGAGACCCAGTACTTC
cdr3_length: 12; d_call: TRBD2; v_call: TRBV10-3; j_call: TRBJ2-7; clone_size: -; cdr3_aa: CAIRDRTSVQYF; cdr3_nt: TGTGCCATCAGAGACAGGACTAGCGTGCAGTACTTC